Listed below are T cell receptor beta chains from one sample, sequenced in a study of cytomegalovirus exposure and HLA in healthy donors. Assay used: immunoSEQ multiplex PCR; TCRdb lists only in-frame clones, some missing. Of some 180,000 clones listed, about three quarters are singletons. Sequenced sample: PBMCs. These receptors originate from a man between 18 and 29 years old in good health and CMV-seronegative. The CDR3 runs from the conserved cysteine through the conserved F or W.

v_gene	j_gene	CDR3aa
TRBV2	TRBJ2-1	CASRGSGGFGNEQFF
TRBV7-2	TRBJ2-5	CASSLEAGMETQYF
TRBV5-4	TRBJ2-2	CASSPTSGRTGGELFF
TRBV28	TRBJ2-1	CASSLASGGEQFF
TRBV5-1	TRBJ2-7	CASSPGQRTYEQYF
TRBV14	TRBJ2-7	CASSPGTGGTIRGEQYF
TRBV19	TRBJ1-4	CASSRDILGRGQGVPFEKLFF
TRBV28	TRBJ2-7	CASSLTSSYEQYF
TRBV6-4	TRBJ2-2	CASRSFEGGAAGELFF
TRBV6-5	TRBJ1-2	CASTAGEGGGYTF
TRBV5-1	TRBJ2-2	CASSFRTGNTGELFF
TRBV29-1	TRBJ1-2	CSVEPPDSYGYTF
TRBV4-1	TRBJ2-1	CASSQDQVNLVTYNEQFF
TRBV6-6	TRBJ1-5	CASSPKGVVSQPQHF
TRBV7-2	TRBJ2-7	CASSPDRGNYEQYF
TRBV5-4	TRBJ2-1	CASSWGTDGNEQFF